Listed below are T cell receptor beta chains from one sample, sequenced in a study of CD8 T cells in Susac syndrome. Using its own MiXCR run on the immunoSEQ multiplex PCR reads, TCRdb lists one record per CDR3 protein. The table includes about 180,000 distinct CDR3 sequences, around 94% detected once. Material for sequencing was CD4+ T cells from PBMCs. The receptors shown here come from a human donor with Susac syndrome. Each CDR3 is given with its conserved first and last residue. Fields, in order: J gene, D gene, V gene, CDR3 length, CDR3 protein, CDR3 DNA. A D gene is named only where the DNA matches it firmly.

TRBJ2-3	.	TRBV7-2	14	CASSSGHTRDTQYF	TGTGCCAGCAGCTCCGGACACACACGAGATACGCAGTATTTT
TRBJ2-1	TRBD2	TRBV6-5	15	CASRLAGGSYNEQFF	TGTGCCAGCAGACTAGCGGGGGGGTCCTACAATGAGCAGTTCTTC
TRBJ2-2	.	TRBV9	13	CASSPRLAGELFF	TGTGCCAGCAGCCCCAGACTAGCCGGGGAGCTGTTTTTT
TRBJ2-1	.	TRBV9	17	CASSVQSSGTGYNEQFF	TGTGCCAGCAGCGTTCAATCTAGCGGGACAGGGTACAATGAGCAGTTCTTC
TRBJ2-2	TRBD1	TRBV25-1	16	CASSARGQTNTGELFF	TGTGCCAGCAGTGCCCGGGGACAGACTAACACCGGGGAGCTGTTTTTT
TRBJ2-7	TRBD2	TRBV7-9	15	CASRPASGRAQEQYF	TGTGCCAGCAGACCTGCTAGCGGGAGGGCCCAAGAGCAGTACTTC
TRBJ1-3	.	TRBV15	18	CATSRNRGTNPIGNTIYF	TGTGCCACCAGCAGGAACCGGGGCACCAACCCTATCGGAAACACCATATATTTT
TRBJ2-3	.	TRBV11-2	17	CASSIEGYAHSTDTQYF	TGTGCCAGCAGCATTGAGGGGTATGCACACTCCACAGATACGCAGTATTTT
TRBJ1-5	.	TRBV20-1	14	CSARGVRADQPQHF	TGCAGTGCTAGAGGAGTACGCGCGGATCAGCCCCAGCATTTT
TRBJ2-1	TRBD1	TRBV6-6	14	CAIRNRGLYNEQFF	TGTGCCATCCGAAACAGGGGGCTCTACAATGAGCAGTTCTTC
TRBJ2-2	TRBD1	TRBV28	16	CASSFQGARNTGELFF	TGTGCCAGCAGCTTCCAGGGGGCGCGGAACACCGGGGAGCTGTTTTTT
TRBJ2-3	.	TRBV20-1	15	CSASRLETGTDTQYF	TGCAGTGCTTCCCGTCTAGAGACGGGCACAGATACGCAGTATTTT
TRBJ1-2	.	TRBV18	16	CASSPNTASDYDGYTF	TGTGCCAGCTCACCAAATACAGCTTCAGACTACGATGGCTACACCTTC
TRBJ2-1	TRBD2	TRBV20-1	17	CSASSPASGGPDNEQFF	TGCAGTGCTAGCTCGCCGGCCAGCGGGGGCCCTGATAATGAGCAGTTCTTC
TRBJ2-3	.	TRBV30	14	CAWSVNANTDTQYF	TGTGCCTGGAGCGTAAACGCAAACACAGATACGCAGTATTTT
TRBJ2-1	TRBD1	TRBV6-2/TRBV6-3	17	CASDPTLGTESYNEQFF	TGTGCCAGCGACCCGACCCTCGGGACAGAGTCCTACAATGAGCAGTTCTTC